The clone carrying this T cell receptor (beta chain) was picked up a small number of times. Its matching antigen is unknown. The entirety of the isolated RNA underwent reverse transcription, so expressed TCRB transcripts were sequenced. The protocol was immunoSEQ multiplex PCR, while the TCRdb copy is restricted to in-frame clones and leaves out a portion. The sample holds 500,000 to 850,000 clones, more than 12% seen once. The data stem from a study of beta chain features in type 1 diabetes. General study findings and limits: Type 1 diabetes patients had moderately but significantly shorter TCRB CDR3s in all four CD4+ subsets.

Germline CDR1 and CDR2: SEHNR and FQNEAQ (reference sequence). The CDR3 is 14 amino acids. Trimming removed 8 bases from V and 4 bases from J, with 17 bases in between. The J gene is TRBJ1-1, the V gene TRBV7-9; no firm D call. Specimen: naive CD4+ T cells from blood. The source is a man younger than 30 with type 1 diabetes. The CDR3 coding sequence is TGTGCCAGCGAGGGAAAGGGTGGCAGCACTGAAGCTTTCTTT. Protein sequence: CASEGKGGSTEAFF. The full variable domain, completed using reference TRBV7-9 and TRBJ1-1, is DTGVSQNPRHKITKRGQNVTFRCDPISEHNRLYWYRQTLGQGPEFLTYFQNEAQLEKSRLLSDRFSAERPKGSFSTLEIQRTEQGDSAMYLCASEGKGGSTEAFFGQGTRLTVV.